A single sample gave rise to the 19 T cell receptor beta chains below, sequenced in a study of CD8 T cells in Susac syndrome. RNA totalling about 0.45 to 1 ug underwent reverse transcription with random hexamers. Via MiXCR, TCRdb re-called the immunoSEQ multiplex PCR reads, giving one row per CDR3 protein. The table lists around 200,000 distinct CDR3 sequences, roughly 94% of them singletons. Sequencing was carried out using CD8+ T cells from PBMCs. The receptors were gathered from a human donor with Susac syndrome.

This chain joins TRBV14 and TRBJ1-3; D is ambiguous. V was cut by 0 bases and J by 11 bases, with 11 bases left in between. CDR1 is SGHDN, CDR2 FVKESK, per germline. This CDR3 region has 13 residues. Written as DNA, the CDR3 is TGTGCCAGCAGCCAAGATCTCGCGTCGCCCATATATTTT. Residues: CASSQDLASPIYF.

The rearrangement joins TRBV7-3 to TRBJ2-2, with 8 bases lining up with TRBD1. Germline CDR1 SGHTA, CDR2 FQGTGA. The ends lost 4 bases at V and 5 bases at J; junction bases unmatched: 3. The CDR3 runs to 14 residues. CDR3: CASSSQGVTGELFF. The DNA of the CDR3 is TGTGCCAGCAGCTCACAGGGGGTGACCGGGGAGCTGTTTTTT.

In nucleotides, the CDR3 is TGTGCCTGGAGTGTACGGGGGGGCCCAGATACGCAGTATTTT. It specifies CAWSVRGGPDTQYF. The V and J genes are TRBV30 and TRBJ2-3; 8 bases match TRBD2. The germline gives CDR1 GTSNPN, CDR2 SVGIG (reference sequence). V shed 0 bases and J 4 bases; nucleotides not matched to a gene: 3. This CDR3 is 14 amino acids long.

The chain is built from TRBV3-1 and TRBJ2-1; D remains unclear. The CDR3 has 17 amino acids. Between the trimmed V and J ends, which lost 0 bases and 7 bases, there was a span of 19 bases. Germline V gene lookup returns CDR1 LGHDT and CDR2 YNNKEL (reference sequence). The CDR3 sequence is CASSQEIGDPSRNEQFF. The CDR3 DNA follows: TGTGCCAGCAGCCAAGAGATCGGAGACCCATCGCGGAATGAGCAGTTCTTC.

This chain connects TRBV29-1 to TRBJ2-1; 12 positions agree with TRBD2. The CDR3 totals 12 residues. The germline gives CDR1 SQVTM, CDR2 ANQGSEA. Trimming at V came to 7 bases and at J to 13 bases, leaving 8 bases not matched to a gene. Here the CDR3 DNA reads TGCAGCGCTCTACCGACTAGCGGGAGTCAGTTCTTC. Protein: CSALPTSGSQFF.

CDR3 in amino acids: CSAEGLRSDEQYF. In DNA, the CDR3 is TGCAGTGCTGAGGGACTTAGGTCCGACGAGCAGTACTTC. The chain combines TRBV20-1 with TRBJ2-7; possibly TRBD2 for D (6 bases). V was shortened by 5 bases and J by 5 bases, with 16 bases between the two germline ends. The CDR3 extends over 13 amino acids. Germline V lookup: CDR1 DFQATT, CDR2 SNEGSKA (reference sequence).

The chain employs TRBV5-6 and TRBJ1-2; 8 bases line up with TRBD1. The germline V gene has CDR1 SGHDT and CDR2 YYEEEE. The CDR3 spans 14 residues. V gave up 4 bases and J gave up 5 bases; unmatched junction bases: 7. For the CDR3, the DNA is TGTGCCAGCAGCAACCCGGGACAGGATTATGGCTACACCTTC. Protein sequence: CASSNPGQDYGYTF.

The V call is TRBV20-1, the J call TRBJ2-1; D is ambiguous. Germline V gene sequence: CDR1 DFQATT, CDR2 SNEGSKA (reference sequence). CDR3 length: 9 amino acids. Written as DNA, the CDR3 is TGCAGGATCTACAATGAGCAGTTCTTC. This gives the protein CRIYNEQFF.

This clonotype was seen only once. This chain links TRBV5-4 with TRBJ2-7, with TRBD2 as a possible D gene (5 bases). Per the germline V gene, CDR1 is SGHNT and CDR2 is YYREEE (reference sequence). Deletions cut 2 bases from V and 2 bases from J, with 11 bases between. This CDR3 comprises 14 residues. The CDR3 region has the DNA TGTGCCAGCAGCTTTCGAGCGGTTCCCTACGAGCAGTACTTC. This gives the protein CASSFRAVPYEQYF. Full variable domain (remainder filled in from reference TRBV5-4 and TRBJ2-7): ETGVTQSPTHLIKTRGQQVTLRCSSQSGHNTVSWYQQALGQGPQFIFQYYREEENGRGNFPPRFSGLQFPNYSSELNVNALELDDSALYLCASSFRAVPYEQYFGPGTRLTVT.

In this sample, this clonotype turned up once. The rearrangement uses TRBV30 and TRBJ1-2; D is perhaps TRBD1 (5 bases). Germline lookup yields CDR1 GTSNPN and CDR2 SVGIG (reference sequence). V lost 3 bases to trimming and J lost 2 bases, with 10 bases between them. The CDR3 runs 13 residues. Here the CDR3 reads CAWRQDENYGYTF. CDR3 bases: TGTGCCTGGAGACAGGACGAAAACTATGGCTACACCTTC.

This sequence joins TRBV9 and TRBJ2-2; TRBD1 is a possible D gene (5 bases). From germline, CDR1 is SGDLS and CDR2 YYNGEE. The CDR3 covers 16 residues. The V end was cut by 0 bases, the J end by 0 bases, with 9 bases between. CDR3 sequence reads: CASSVAGYSNTGELFF. The CDR3 nucleotides are TGTGCCAGCAGCGTAGCAGGGTATTCGAACACCGGGGAGCTGTTTTTT. The full variable domain, completed using reference TRBV9 and TRBJ2-2, is DSGVTQTPKHLITATGQRVTLRCSPRSGDLSVYWYQQSLDQGLQFLIQYYNGEERAKGNILERFSAQQFPDLHSELNLSSLELGDSALYFCASSVAGYSNTGELFFGEGSRLTVL.

The chain combines TRBV20-1 with TRBJ1-2; 7 bases map to TRBD1. Germline values: CDR1 DFQATT, CDR2 SNEGSKA (reference sequence). V dropped 4 bases and J dropped 5; count of bases not matched to a gene: 10. The CDR3 runs 14 residues. The CDR3 spells CSAKNRDSWYGYTF. The CDR3 DNA reads TGCAGTGCTAAAAACCGGGACAGCTGGTATGGCTACACCTTC.

The chain uses TRBV9 and TRBJ2-4, with a tentative D call TRBD2 (6 bases). The V end was cut by 5 bases, the J end by 7 bases, with 13 bases between. Per germline, CDR1 SGDLS and CDR2 YYNGEE. This CDR3 is 13 amino acids long. The CDR3 loop is CASRGGRYNIQYF. DNA of the CDR3: TGTGCCAGCAGGGGAGGCAGATATAACATTCAGTACTTC.

The chain employs TRBV29-1 and TRBJ1-1; TRBD1 matches 7 bases. The CDR3 totals 11 residues. In germline, CDR1 is SQVTM, CDR2 ANQGSEA. V shed 7 bases and J 12 bases; nucleotides not matched to a gene: 11. The CDR3 sequence is CSASDRAGPFF. CDR3 DNA sequence: TGCAGCGCAAGCGACAGGGCAGGGCCTTTCTTT.

The chain uses TRBV19 and TRBJ1-1; D is unclear. The germline V gene encodes CDR1 LNHDA and CDR2 SQIVND (reference sequence). This CDR3 region has 15 residues. The V end lost 0 bases, the J end lost 0 bases, and 8 bases lay between the germline ends. The CDR3 DNA is TGTGCCAGTAGTATAGATAACAGCCTGAACACTGAAGCTTTCTTT. Protein sequence: CASSIDNSLNTEAFF. Complete variable domain (other parts from reference TRBV19 and TRBJ1-1): DGGITQSPKYLFRKEGQNVTLSCEQNLNHDAMYWYRQDPGQGLRLIYYSQIVNDFQKGDIAEGYSVSREKKESFPLTVTSAQKNPTAFYLCASSIDNSLNTEAFFGQGTRLTVV.

The chain couples TRBV11-1 to TRBJ2-5, with 12 bases matching TRBD2. The CDR3 extends over 21 amino acids. V trimming: 4 bases; J trimming: 4 bases; junction bases outside the gene matches: 22. Germline V CDR1 and CDR2: SGHAT, FQDESV (reference sequence). This CDR3 reads CASSSLQRLAGEPRSPETQYF. CDR3 coding DNA: TGTGCCAGCAGCTCCCTACAGCGACTAGCGGGGGAACCTCGCTCCCCAGAGACCCAGTACTTC.

The chain employs TRBV20-1 and TRBJ1-1; 7 positions match TRBD1. V was pared by 3 bases and J by 5 bases, with 9 bases of the junction left unmatched. The CDR3 is 14 amino acids. The germline V gene encodes CDR1 DFQATT and CDR2 SNEGSKA (reference sequence). CDR3 sequence: CSARRQGRGTEAFF. The CDR3, as DNA: TGCAGTGCTAGGCGACAGGGCAGGGGAACTGAAGCTTTCTTT.

The chain links TRBV30 to TRBJ2-3; tentatively, D is TRBD1 or TRBD2 (5 bases each). The CDR3 is made up of 14 amino acids. Trimming took off 3 bases at V and 1 base at J, with 11 bases between the two ends. CDR1 GTSNPN and CDR2 SVGIG come from the germline V gene (reference sequence). CDR3 sequence (DNA): TGTGCCTGGAGGACAGTGGGAGGCACAGATACGCAGTATTTT. It translates to CAWRTVGGTDTQYF.

This clonotype was seen just once. The chain uses TRBV7-9 and TRBJ1-1; D is unresolved. Looked up from germline, CDR1 is SEHNR and CDR2 is FQNEAQ (reference sequence). CDR3 length equals 12 residues. V was trimmed by 4 bases and J by 11 bases, leaving 14 bases between them. CDR3 loop: CASSSTAAGAFF. In nucleotides, the CDR3 is TGTGCCAGCAGCTCCACGGCGGCGGGGGCTTTCTTT. The whole variable domain, remainder taken from reference TRBV7-9 and TRBJ1-1, is DTGVSQNPRHKITKRGQNVTFRCDPISEHNRLYWYRQTLGQGPEFLTYFQNEAQLEKSRLLSDRFSAERPKGSFSTLEIQRTEQGDSAMYLCASSSTAAGAFFGQGTRLTVV.